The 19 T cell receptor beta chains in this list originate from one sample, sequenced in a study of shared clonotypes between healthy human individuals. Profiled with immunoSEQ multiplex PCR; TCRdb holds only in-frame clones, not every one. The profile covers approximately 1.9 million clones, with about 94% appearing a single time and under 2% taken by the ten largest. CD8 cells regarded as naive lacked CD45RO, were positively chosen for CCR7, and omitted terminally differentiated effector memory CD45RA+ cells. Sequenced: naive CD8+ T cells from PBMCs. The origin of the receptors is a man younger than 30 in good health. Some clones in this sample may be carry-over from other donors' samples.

CDR3 loop: CASSVEGPSHEQFF. For the CDR3, the DNA is TGTGCCAGCAGCGTAGAAGGCCCTAGCCATGAGCAGTTCTTC. The chain joins TRBV9 to TRBJ2-1; the D gene is possibly TRBD2 (5 bases). Germline V gene lookup returns CDR1 SGDLS and CDR2 YYNGEE. Between the trimmed V and J ends, which lost 0 bases and 8 bases, there was a span of 12 bases. This CDR3 is 14 amino acids long.

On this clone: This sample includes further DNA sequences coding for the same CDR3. The CDR3 spells CASRPGPRSYNEQFF. CDR3 in DNA: TGTGCCAGCAGACCTGGCCCCCGCTCCTACAATGAGCAGTTCTTC. The chain is built from TRBV28 and TRBJ2-1; D call uncertain. The CDR3 totals 15 residues. Germline-derived CDR1 and CDR2 are MDHEN and SYDVKM. Trimming pared 6 bases from V and 0 bases from J, leaving 12 bases between.

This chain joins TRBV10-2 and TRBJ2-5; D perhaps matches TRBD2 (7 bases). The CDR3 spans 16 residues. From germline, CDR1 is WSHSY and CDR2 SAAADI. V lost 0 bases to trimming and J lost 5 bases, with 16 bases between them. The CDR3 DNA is TGCGCCAGCAGTGAGTCGACTAGAGGGGGAGGGGAGACCCAGTACTTC. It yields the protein CASSESTRGGGETQYF.

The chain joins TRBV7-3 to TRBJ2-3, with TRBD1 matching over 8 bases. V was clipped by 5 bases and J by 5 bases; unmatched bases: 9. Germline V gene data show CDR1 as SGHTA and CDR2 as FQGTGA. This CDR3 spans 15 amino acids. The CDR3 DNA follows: TGTGCCAGCAGCCTACCGGGACAGGCGATAGATACGCAGTATTTT. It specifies CASSLPGQAIDTQYF.

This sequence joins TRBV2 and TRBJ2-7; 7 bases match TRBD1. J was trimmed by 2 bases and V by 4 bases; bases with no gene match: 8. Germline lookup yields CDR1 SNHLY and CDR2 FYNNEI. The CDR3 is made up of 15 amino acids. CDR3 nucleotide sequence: TGTGCCAGCAGTGTCCTTGCAGGGGGAACCTACGAGCAGTACTTC. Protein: CASSVLAGGTYEQYF. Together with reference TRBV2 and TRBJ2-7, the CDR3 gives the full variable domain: EPEVTQTPSHQVTQMGQEVILRCVPISNHLYFYWYRQILGQKVEFLVSFYNNEISEKSEIFDDQFSVERPDGSNFTLKIRSTKLEDSAMYFCASSVLAGGTYEQYFGPGTRLTVT.

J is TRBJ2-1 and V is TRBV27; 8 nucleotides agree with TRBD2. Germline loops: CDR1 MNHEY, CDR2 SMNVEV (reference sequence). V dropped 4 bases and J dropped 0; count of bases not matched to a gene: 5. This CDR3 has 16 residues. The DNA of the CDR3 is TGTGCCAGCAGTTCACTAGCGGTTAGCTCCTACAATGAGCAGTTCTTC. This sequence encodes CASSSLAVSSYNEQFF.

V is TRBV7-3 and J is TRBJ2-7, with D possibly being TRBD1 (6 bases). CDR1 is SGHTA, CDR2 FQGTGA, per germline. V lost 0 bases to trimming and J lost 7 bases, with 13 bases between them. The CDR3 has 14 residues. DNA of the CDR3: TGTGCCAGCAGCTTAACCATGGGGGCGCAAGAGCAGTACTTC. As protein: CASSLTMGAQEQYF.

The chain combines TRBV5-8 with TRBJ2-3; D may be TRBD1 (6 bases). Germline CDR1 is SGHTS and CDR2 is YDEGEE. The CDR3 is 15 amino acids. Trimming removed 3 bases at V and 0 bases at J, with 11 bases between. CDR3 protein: CASSWGQSSTDTQYF. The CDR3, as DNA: TGTGCCAGCAGCTGGGGGCAAAGTAGCACAGATACGCAGTATTTT.

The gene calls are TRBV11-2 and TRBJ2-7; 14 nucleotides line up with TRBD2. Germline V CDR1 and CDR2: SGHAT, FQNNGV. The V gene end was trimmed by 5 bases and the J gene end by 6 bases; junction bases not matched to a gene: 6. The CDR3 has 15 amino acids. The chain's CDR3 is CASSPPGLAGVEQYF. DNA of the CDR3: TGTGCCAGCAGCCCGCCGGGACTAGCGGGAGTCGAGCAGTACTTC.

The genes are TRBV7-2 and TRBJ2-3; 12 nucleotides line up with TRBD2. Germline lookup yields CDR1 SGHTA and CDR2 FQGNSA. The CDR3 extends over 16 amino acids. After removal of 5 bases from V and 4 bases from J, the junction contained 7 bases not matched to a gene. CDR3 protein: CASSIRLAGVADTQYF. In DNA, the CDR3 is TGTGCCAGCAGCATCCGACTAGCGGGAGTGGCAGATACGCAGTATTTT.

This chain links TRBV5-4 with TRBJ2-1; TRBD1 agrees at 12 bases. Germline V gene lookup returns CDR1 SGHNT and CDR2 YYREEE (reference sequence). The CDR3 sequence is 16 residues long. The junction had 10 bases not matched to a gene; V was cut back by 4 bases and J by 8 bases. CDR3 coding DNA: TGTGCCAGCAGCGGGAGGGACAGGGGGCTAGCCGATGAGCAGTTCTTC. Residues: CASSGRDRGLADEQFF.

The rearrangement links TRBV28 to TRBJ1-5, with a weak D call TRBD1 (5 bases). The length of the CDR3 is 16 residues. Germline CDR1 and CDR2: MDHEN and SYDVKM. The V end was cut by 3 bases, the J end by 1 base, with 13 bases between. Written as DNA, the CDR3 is TGTGCCAGCAGTTTGGTCCTCGGGGGAAGCAATCAGCCCCAGCATTTT. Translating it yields CASSLVLGGSNQPQHF.

Here the CDR3 reads CASSYPRPSGSSYEQYF. The CDR3 DNA sequence: TGTGCCAGCAGCTACCCTAGGCCTAGCGGGTCCTCCTACGAGCAGTACTTC. This chain connects TRBV7-8 to TRBJ2-7, with 8 positions matching TRBD2. The V and J ends lost 4 bases and 0 bases, in that order; junction bases with no gene match: 11. This CDR3 contains 17 residues. CDR1 and CDR2 (germline): SGHVS, FQNEAQ. Using reference TRBV7-8 and TRBJ2-7 for the parts outside the CDR3, the full variable domain is GAGVSQSPRYKVAKRGQDVALRCDPISGHVSLFWYQQALGQGPEFLTYFQNEAQLDKSGLPSDRFFAERPEGSVSTLKIQRTQQEDSAVYLCASSYPRPSGSSYEQYFGPGTRLTVT.

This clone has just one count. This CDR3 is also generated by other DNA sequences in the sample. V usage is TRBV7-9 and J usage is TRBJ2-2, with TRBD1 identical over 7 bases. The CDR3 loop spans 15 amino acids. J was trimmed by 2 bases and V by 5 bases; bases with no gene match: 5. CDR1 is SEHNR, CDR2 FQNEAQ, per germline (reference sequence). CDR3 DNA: TGTGCCAGCAGCCCCCGGACAGGCAACACCGGGGAGCTGTTTTTT. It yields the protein CASSPRTGNTGELFF.

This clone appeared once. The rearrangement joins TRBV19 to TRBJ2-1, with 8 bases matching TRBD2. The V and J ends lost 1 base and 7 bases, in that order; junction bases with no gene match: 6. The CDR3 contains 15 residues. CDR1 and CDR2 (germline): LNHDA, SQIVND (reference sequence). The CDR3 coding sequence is TGTGCCAGTAGTATAGTTGGACTAGCATTAAATGAGCAGTTCTTC. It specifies CASSIVGLALNEQFF.

In DNA, the CDR3 is TGTGCCAGCAGTCCCCCCGGACAGGGTGGCTACGAGCAGTACTTC. Translated: CASSPPGQGGYEQYF. The genes are TRBV6-6 and TRBJ2-7; TRBD1 agrees at 8 bases. CDR1 and CDR2 (germline): MNHNY, SVGAGI (reference sequence). This CDR3 is 15 amino acids long. V was pared by 5 bases and J by 3 bases, with 9 bases of the junction left unmatched.

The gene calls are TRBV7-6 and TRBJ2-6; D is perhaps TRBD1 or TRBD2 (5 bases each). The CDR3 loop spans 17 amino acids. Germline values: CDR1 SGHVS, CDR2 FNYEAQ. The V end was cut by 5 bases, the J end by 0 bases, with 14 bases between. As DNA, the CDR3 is TGTGCCAGCAGCGACCGGGACGACGGCTCTGGGGCCAACGTCCTGACTTTC. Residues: CASSDRDDGSGANVLTF.

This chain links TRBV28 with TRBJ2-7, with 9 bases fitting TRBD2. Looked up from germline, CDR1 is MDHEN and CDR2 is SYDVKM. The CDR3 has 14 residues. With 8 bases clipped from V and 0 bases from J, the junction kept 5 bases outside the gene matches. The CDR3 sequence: CASHVSGSSYEQYF. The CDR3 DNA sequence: TGTGCCAGCCATGTTAGCGGGAGCTCCTACGAGCAGTACTTC.

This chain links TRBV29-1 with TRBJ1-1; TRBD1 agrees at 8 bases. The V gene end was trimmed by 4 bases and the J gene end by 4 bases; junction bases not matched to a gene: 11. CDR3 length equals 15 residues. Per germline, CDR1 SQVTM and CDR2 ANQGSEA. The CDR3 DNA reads TGCAGCGTTGTGAGTATAGACGACAGGGGCACTGAAGCTTTCTTT. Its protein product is CSVVSIDDRGTEAFF.